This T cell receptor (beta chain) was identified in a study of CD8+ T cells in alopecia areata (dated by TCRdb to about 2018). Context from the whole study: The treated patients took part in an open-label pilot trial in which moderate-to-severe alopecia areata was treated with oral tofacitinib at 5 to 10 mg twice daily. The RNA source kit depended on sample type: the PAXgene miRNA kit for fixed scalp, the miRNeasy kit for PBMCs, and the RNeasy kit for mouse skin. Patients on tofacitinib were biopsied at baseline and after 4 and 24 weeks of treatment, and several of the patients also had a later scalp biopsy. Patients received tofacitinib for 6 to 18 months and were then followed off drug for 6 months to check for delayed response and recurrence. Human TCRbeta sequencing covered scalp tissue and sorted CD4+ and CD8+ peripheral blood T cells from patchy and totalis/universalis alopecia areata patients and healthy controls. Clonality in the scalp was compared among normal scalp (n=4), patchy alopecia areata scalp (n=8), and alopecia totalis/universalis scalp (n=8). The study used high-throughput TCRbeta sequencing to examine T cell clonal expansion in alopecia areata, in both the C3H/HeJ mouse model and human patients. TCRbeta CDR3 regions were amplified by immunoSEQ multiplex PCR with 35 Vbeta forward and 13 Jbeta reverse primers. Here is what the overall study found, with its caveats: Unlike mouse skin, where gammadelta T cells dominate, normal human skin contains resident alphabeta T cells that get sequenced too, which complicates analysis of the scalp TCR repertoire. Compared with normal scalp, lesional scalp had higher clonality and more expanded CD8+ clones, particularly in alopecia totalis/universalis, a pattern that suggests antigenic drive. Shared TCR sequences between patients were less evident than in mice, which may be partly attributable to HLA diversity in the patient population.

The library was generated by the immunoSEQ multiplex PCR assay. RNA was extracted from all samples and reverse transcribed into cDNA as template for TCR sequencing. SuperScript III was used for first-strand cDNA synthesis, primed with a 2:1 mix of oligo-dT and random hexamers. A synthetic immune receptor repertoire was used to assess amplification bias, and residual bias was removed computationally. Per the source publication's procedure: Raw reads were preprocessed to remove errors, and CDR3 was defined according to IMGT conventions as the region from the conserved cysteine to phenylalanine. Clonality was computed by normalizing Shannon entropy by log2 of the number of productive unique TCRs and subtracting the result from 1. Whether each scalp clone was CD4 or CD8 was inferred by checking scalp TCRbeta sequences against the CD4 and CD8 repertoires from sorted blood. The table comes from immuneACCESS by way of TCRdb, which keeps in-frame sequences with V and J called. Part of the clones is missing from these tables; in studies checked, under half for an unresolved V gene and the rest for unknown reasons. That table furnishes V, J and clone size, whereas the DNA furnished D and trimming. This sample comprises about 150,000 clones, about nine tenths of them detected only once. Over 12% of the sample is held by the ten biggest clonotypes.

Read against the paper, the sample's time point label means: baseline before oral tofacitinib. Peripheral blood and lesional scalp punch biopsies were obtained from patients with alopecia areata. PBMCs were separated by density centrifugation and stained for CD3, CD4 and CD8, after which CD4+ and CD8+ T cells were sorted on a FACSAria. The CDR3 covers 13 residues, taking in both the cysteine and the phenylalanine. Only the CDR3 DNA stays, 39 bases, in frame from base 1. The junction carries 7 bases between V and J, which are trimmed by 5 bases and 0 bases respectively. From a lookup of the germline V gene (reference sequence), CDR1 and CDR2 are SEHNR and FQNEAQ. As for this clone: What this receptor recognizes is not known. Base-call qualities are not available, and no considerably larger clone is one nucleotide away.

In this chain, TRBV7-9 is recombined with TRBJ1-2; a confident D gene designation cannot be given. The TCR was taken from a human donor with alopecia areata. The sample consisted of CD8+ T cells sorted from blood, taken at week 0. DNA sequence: TGTGCCAGCAGCGAACTTACTAACTATGGCTACACCTTC. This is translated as CASSELTNYGYTF. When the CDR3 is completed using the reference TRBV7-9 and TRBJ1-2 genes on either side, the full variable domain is DTGVSQNPRHKITKRGQNVTFRCDPISEHNRLYWYRQTLGQGPEFLTYFQNEAQLEKSRLLSDRFSAERPKGSFSTLEIQRTEQGDSAMYLCASSELTNYGYTFGSGTRLTVV.